This TCR beta chain was documented in a study of blood T cell repertoires in COVID-19. Across the study: T cells, B-cell-depleted T cells, or PBMCs supplied cDNA or gDNA.

The germline gives CDR1 LGHNA, CDR2 YSLEER. Trimming took 2 bases from V and 4 from J, leaving 8 bases between them. The CDR3 totals 13 residues. Per the authors' pipeline: Cell counts per sample came from amplifying reference gene primers. Only in-frame clones appear in the TCRdb table, and some are missing; sequencing was by immunoSEQ multiplex PCR. Clone size and V and J calls were adopted from that table, with D and trimming inferred from the DNA. The sample holds 30,000 to 40,000 clones; more than 70% are singletons and the top ten take 35% to 45%. This clone was observed a few times. The genes are TRBV4-3 and TRBJ1-2; D gene uncertain. This clonotype was sampled from a man in his sixties with active or convalescent COVID-19. Sequenced sample: peripheral blood. The CDR3 sequence: CASSQRAGYGYTF. For the CDR3, the DNA is TGCGCCAGCAGCCAACGGGCGGGCTATGGCTACACCTTC.